The 30 T cell receptor beta chains presented below share a single source sample, sequenced in a study of T cells expressing NK-cell markers. TCRdb re-called the 5' RACE reads; one entry per CDR3 protein, DNA not given. Here the sample table reports more than 400,000 distinct CDR3 sequences. Sequencing was carried out using blood T cells: a sorted CD56 or NKG2C T cell subset, CD4+ or CD8+ T cells, or bulk PBMC T cells (not recorded which). The receptors stem from a woman between 18 and 69 years old in good health.

The chain carries TRBV4-3 and TRBJ1-6. The CDR3 is 15 amino acids. In germline, CDR1 is LGHNA, CDR2 YSLEER. The CDR3 sequence is CASSQGGGKYSPLHF.

The chain carries TRBV6-1 and TRBJ1-1; TCRdb outputs TRBD1, but without DNA this stays unchecked. Germline V gene lookup returns CDR1 MNHNS and CDR2 SASEGT. CDR3 length equals 14 residues. The CDR3 region is CASSADRGDTEAFF.

The chain has TRBV12-3 or TRBV12-4 and TRBJ2-4; TCRdb lists TRBD1, though no DNA is available to test this call. CDR3 size: 15 residues. This chain's CDR3 is CASSPGTGSMDIQYF.

The chain links TRBV25-1 to TRBJ2-7. This CDR3 is built from 13 residues. Germline CDR1 MGHDK, CDR2 SYGVNS. CDR3 amino acids: CASKSDISYEQYF.

The CDR3: CASSGRVSTDTQYF. The genes are TRBV4-1 and TRBJ2-3; there is no DNA to check the TCRdb D call of TRBD1. Germline values: CDR1 MGHRA, CDR2 YSYEKL. The CDR3 is 14 amino acids.

This chain links TRBV20-1 with TRBJ1-4; the TRBD1 assignment by TCRdb is unverifiable without DNA. The germline CDR1 and CDR2 sequences are DFQATT and SNEGSKA (reference sequence). The CDR3 is made up of 14 amino acids. This CDR3 is CSAAQGSNVEKLFF.

The gene calls are TRBV6-5 and TRBJ2-7; the D gene TCRdb calls, TRBD2, cannot be checked with no DNA. The CDR3 sequence is 14 residues long. The germline gives CDR1 MNHEY, CDR2 SVGAGI. CDR3 region: CASSYSTSGYEQYF.

CDR3 sequence reads: CASSEGSYNEQFF. V gene TRBV18 combines with J gene TRBJ2-1. The CDR3 runs 13 residues. Per the germline V gene, CDR1 is KGHSH and CDR2 is LQKENI.

The V and J genes are TRBV3-1 and TRBJ2-3; TCRdb selects TRBD1, and the lack of DNA leaves this call unchecked. This CDR3 comprises 15 residues. Germline V gives CDR1 LGHDT, CDR2 YNNKEL (reference sequence). CDR3: CASSYGGGSTDTQYF.

The CDR3 protein is CASSFAGLVSSSYNEQFF. This rearrangement joins TRBV12-3 or TRBV12-4 to TRBJ2-1; TCRdb proposes TRBD2, but this gene call is untestable without DNA. The CDR3 sequence is 18 residues long.

The chain links TRBV10-3 to TRBJ2-5; as DNA is missing, the TRBD2 call by TCRdb cannot be tested. Germline lookup yields CDR1 ENHRY and CDR2 SYGVKD. The length of the CDR3 is 15 residues. CDR3 sequence reads: CATRGALAGQETQYF.

The chain uses TRBV15 and TRBJ1-2; the TRBD1 assignment by TCRdb is unverifiable without DNA. This CDR3 is 15 amino acids long. CDR1 and CDR2 (germline): LNHNV, YYDKDF (reference sequence). CDR3 sequence reads: CATSRDPGVLDGYTF.

The chain links TRBV12-3 or TRBV12-4 to TRBJ2-1; TCRdb designates TRBD1, a call that cannot be tested without DNA. This CDR3 contains 12 residues. The CDR3 reads CASRPSGTGKFF.

The chain joins TRBV12-3 or TRBV12-4 to TRBJ1-2; TCRdb proposes TRBD1, but this gene call is untestable without DNA. The CDR3 totals 13 residues. The chain's CDR3 is CASRTTGNYGYTF.

The chain combines TRBV6-1 with TRBJ2-7; TCRdb names TRBD1, which stays unverified in the absence of DNA. The V gene's germline CDR1 is MNHNS and CDR2 SASEGT. This CDR3 contains 15 residues. CDR3 in amino acids: CASSTTDTVSYEQYF.

The rearrangement links TRBV6-1 to TRBJ1-4. Germline V gene sequence: CDR1 MNHNS, CDR2 SASEGT. The CDR3 runs to 15 residues. The chain's CDR3 is CASSGLPATNEKLFF.

CDR3 sequence: CSVVLRDPEAFF. This rearrangement joins TRBV29-1 to TRBJ1-1. The CDR3 runs 12 residues. Germline V gene lookup returns CDR1 SQVTM and CDR2 ANQGSEA.

The CDR3 loop reads CASSPALSGEQFF. This sequence joins TRBV12-3 or TRBV12-4 and TRBJ2-1; TCRdb reports TRBD2, a call that lacks DNA to check it against. The CDR3 runs to 13 residues.

The chain has TRBV7-3 and TRBJ2-5; the TCRdb D gene call, TRBD1, has no DNA to confirm it. Germline CDR1 and CDR2: SGHTA and FQGTGA. The CDR3 is 16 residues long. CDR3 loop: CASSLWTGEGQETQYF.

The rearrangement uses TRBV20-1 and TRBJ2-4; TCRdb proposes TRBD1, but this gene call is untestable without DNA. CDR1 is DFQATT and CDR2 is SNEGSKA in the germline V gene (reference sequence). The CDR3 is 13 amino acids. This CDR3 is CSAGDRGLDIQYF.

The chain carries TRBV7-3 and TRBJ1-1. Per germline, CDR1 SGHTA and CDR2 FQGTGA. The CDR3 runs to 13 residues. CDR3 sequence: CASSLSWDTEAFF.

This chain joins TRBV3-1 and TRBJ1-2. This CDR3 is 15 amino acids long. CDR1 and CDR2 (germline): LGHDT, YNNKEL (reference sequence). CDR3 loop: CASSQGVTANYGYTF.

The chain combines TRBV7-8 with TRBJ2-1; TCRdb calls TRBD1, which cannot be checked without DNA. The CDR3 spans 15 residues. Germline CDR1 and CDR2: SGHVS and FQNEAQ. CDR3 in amino acids: CASSLMRGTYNEQFF.

CDR3 residues: CASSPGLAGGRTDTQYF. The chain links TRBV11-3 to TRBJ2-3; with no DNA, the TCRdb D assignment of TRBD2 cannot be verified. The CDR3 sequence is 17 residues long. CDR1 is SGHNT, CDR2 YENEEA, per germline.

The chain is built from TRBV28 and TRBJ2-7; the TCRdb D gene call, TRBD1, has no DNA to confirm it. This CDR3 contains 15 residues. CDR1 is MDHEN and CDR2 is SYDVKM in the germline V gene. CDR3 region: CASSLRGPRLGEQYF.

This chain uses TRBV19 with TRBJ1-1. The germline V gene encodes CDR1 LNHDA and CDR2 SQIVND (reference sequence). The CDR3 sequence is 13 residues long. This CDR3 reads CASSIRGNTEAFF.

The rearrangement links TRBV20-1 to TRBJ2-5; the TCRdb D gene call, TRBD1, has no DNA to confirm it. The germline V gene encodes CDR1 DFQATT and CDR2 SNEGSKA (reference sequence). The CDR3 extends over 16 amino acids. CDR3 sequence: CSARERLTGQSETQYF.

This chain uses TRBV20-1 with TRBJ2-3; as DNA is missing, the TRBD1 call by TCRdb cannot be tested. Looked up from germline, CDR1 is DFQATT and CDR2 is SNEGSKA (reference sequence). The CDR3 has 14 residues. Here the CDR3 reads CSATGGGEVGTQYF.

The chain uses TRBV7-9 and TRBJ2-5. The CDR3 totals 13 residues. Germline loops: CDR1 SEHNR, CDR2 FQNEAQ (reference sequence). The CDR3 sequence is CASRPVFLETQYF.

The CDR3: CSASYPSYEQYF. The chain couples TRBV20-1 to TRBJ2-7. The CDR3 totals 12 residues. CDR1 and CDR2 from the germline V gene are DFQATT and SNEGSKA (reference sequence).